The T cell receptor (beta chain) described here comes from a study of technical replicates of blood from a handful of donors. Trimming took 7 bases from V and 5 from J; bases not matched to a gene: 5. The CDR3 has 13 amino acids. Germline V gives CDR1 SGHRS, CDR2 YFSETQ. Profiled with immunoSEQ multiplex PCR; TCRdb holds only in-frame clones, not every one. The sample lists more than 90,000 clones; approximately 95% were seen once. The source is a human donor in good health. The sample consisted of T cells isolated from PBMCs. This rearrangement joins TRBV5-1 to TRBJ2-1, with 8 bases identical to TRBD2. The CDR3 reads CASEAGEDNEQFF. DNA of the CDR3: TGCGCCAGCGAAGCGGGAGAGGACAATGAGCAGTTCTTC.